This T cell receptor beta chain was profiled in a study of T cells in Graves' hyperthyroidism and ophthalmopathy. Using RNA transcripts as the source, TCR beta CDR3 regions were amplified. The TCR CDR3 first-round RT-PCR relied on the HTBI primer set. TCRdb called the multiplex PCR reads again in MiXCR, with one record for every CDR3 protein. The repertoire has about 290,000 distinct CDR3 sequences, 15% to 20% of them found once; the top ten carry under 45%. This clonotype was detected ten times or more. As yet, its antigen is unknown. Findings and caveats of the study: The model made its ophthalmopathy prediction, and onset followed a median about 5.9 months later.

Uncontrolled infection, other autoimmune disease, pregnancy or lactation led to exclusion. Diagnosing involved the use of clinical symptoms, serum thyroxine and TRAb, thyroid ultrasound and orbital computed tomography. The PBMCs studied were ones that came from 9 to 10 ml fresh peripheral blood. Germline loops: CDR1 MDHEN, CDR2 SYDVKM. The CDR3 contains 14 residues. The V and J ends lost 2 bases and 1 base respectively, with 8 bases between them. The clonotype was recovered from a man aged 45-65 years with Graves' ophthalmopathy. The rearrangement joins TRBV28 to TRBJ1-1, with D possibly TRBD1 on 5 matching bases. Input material: blood. DNA of the CDR3: TGTGCCAGCAGTTTAGGGGGAAAGAACACTGAAGCTTTCTTT. Translated, it gives CASSLGGKNTEAFF.